Sequencing of this T cell receptor beta chain was carried out in a study of T cell responses to AZD1222 COVID-19 vaccine. Whole-study findings and limits: Two AZD1222 doses significantly raised spike-specific TCR breadth and depth over controls.

Germline lookup yields CDR1 LGHNA and CDR2 YSLEER. The CDR3 has 15 residues. V was trimmed by 1 base and J by 3 bases, leaving 11 bases between them. The protocol was immunoSEQ multiplex PCR, while the TCRdb copy is restricted to in-frame clones and leaves out a portion. The sample holds some 69,000 clones, about 80% seen once. As concerns this clone: Its antigen is unidentified.

The TCR comes from an adult who received the AZD1222 COVID-19 vaccine. V is TRBV4-3 and J is TRBJ2-3; tentatively, D is TRBD2 (6 bases). The sample consisted of peripheral blood, taken 28 days after the second AZD1222 dose. Here the CDR3 DNA reads TGCGCCAGCAGCCAAGCGGGGGATCGGACAGATACGCAGTATTTT. Protein: CASSQAGDRTDTQYF.